A single sample gave rise to the 28 T cell receptor beta chains below, sequenced in a study of blood T cells in healthy people across ages. The use of a sample-barcoded 5' primer and a J-beta primer mix characterized a second PCR of about 7 to 12 cycles. TCRdb re-derived calls from the 5' RACE reads in MiXCR, one entry per CDR3 protein. Of some 1,800,000 distinct CDR3 sequences in the sample, approximately 39% were seen once. The specimen was blood. The receptors were gathered from a human donor in good health.

This clonotype showed up many times. CDR3 sequence (DNA): TGCGCCAGCAGCTTGGACGGGCGGTCCTACGAGCAGTACTTC. This sequence encodes CASSLDGRSYEQYF. The chain carries TRBV5-1 and TRBJ2-7; D remains unclear. Deletions cut 0 bases from V and 1 base from J, with 8 bases between. The CDR3 runs to 14 residues. The V gene's germline CDR1 is SGHRS and CDR2 YFSETQ.

V is TRBV28 and J is TRBJ1-4; D is unclear. V lost 5 bases to trimming and J lost 8 bases, with 18 bases between them. This CDR3 has 15 residues. Germline CDR1 MDHEN, CDR2 SYDVKM. CDR3 loop: CASSPPLQLWEKLFF. The CDR3 region has the DNA TGTGCCAGCAGTCCCCCCTTACAGTTATGGGAAAAACTGTTTTTT.

The chain has TRBV12-3 or TRBV12-4 and TRBJ1-1; D unresolved. The CDR3 length is 12 residues. With 6 bases removed from V and 3 bases from J, the gap between germline ends came to 8 bases. CDR3 coding DNA: TGTGCCAGCAGCGTCCCCTACACTGAAGCTTTCTTT. Its translation is CASSVPYTEAFF.

Only a few counts were recorded for this clonotype. J is TRBJ1-2 and V is TRBV7-6; maybe TRBD1 (6 bases). The CDR3 sequence is 15 residues long. The germline gives CDR1 SGHVS, CDR2 FNYEAQ. V was shortened by 1 base and J by 3 bases, with 12 bases between the two germline ends. The DNA of the CDR3 is TGTGCCAGCAGCTTAGTATCGGGGGCGGACTATGGCTACACCTTC. The encoded protein is CASSLVSGADYGYTF.

This clonotype was recorded at least ten times. V usage is TRBV6-4 and J usage is TRBJ2-1; no firm D call. Between the trimmed V and J ends, which lost 0 bases and 0 bases, there was a span of 9 bases. The V gene's germline CDR1 is MRHNA and CDR2 SNTAGT. The CDR3 has 16 amino acids. CDR3 DNA sequence: TGTGCCAGCAGTGACTCGCGTACCTACTCCTACAATGAGCAGTTCTTC. This translates into CASSDSRTYSYNEQFF.

The V call is TRBV21-1, the J call TRBJ1-5. TRBV21-1 is described as a pseudogene. The CDR3 runs to 15 residues. CDR3 amino acids: CASSKSRNSNQPQHF. CDR3 in DNA: TGTGCCAGCAGCAAATCCAGGAATAGCAATCAGCCCCAGCATTTT.

This clonotype was detected only a few times. The chain recombines TRBV14 with TRBJ2-7; D perhaps matches TRBD2 (5 bases). The germline CDR1 and CDR2 sequences are SGHDN and FVKESK. The CDR3 is made up of 14 amino acids. V gave up 4 bases and J gave up 6 bases, with 16 bases separating them. This CDR3 is CASSRGGWFREQYF. CDR3 sequence (DNA): TGTGCCAGCAGCCGTGGCGGGTGGTTTCGCGAGCAGTACTTC.

This clonotype showed up just a few times. One end of the junction does not line up with germline, which may come from a read error. V and J are TRBV20-1 and TRBJ2-1; the match to TRBD2 covers 10 bases. Germline V CDR1 and CDR2: DFQATT, SNEGSKA (reference sequence). The CDR3 loop spans 15 amino acids. The CDR3 spells CSVRAPAGGTNEQFF. The CDR3, as DNA: TGCAGTGTTAGAGCTCCAGCGGGGGGGACCAATGAGCAGTTCTTC.

This clonotype has at least ten counts. The chain is built from TRBV7-2 and TRBJ2-2; 8 bases line up with TRBD1. In germline, CDR1 is SGHTA, CDR2 FQGNSA. The V segment lost 5 bases and the J segment 1 base; nucleotides outside the gene matches: 9. The CDR3 runs to 17 residues. The chain's CDR3 is CASSPSAGQGNTGELFF. The CDR3 nucleotides are TGTGCCAGCAGCCCCTCTGCAGGACAGGGGAACACCGGGGAGCTGTTTTTT.

This clonotype was recorded once. The V call is TRBV5-5, the J call TRBJ2-1, with 10 nucleotides matching TRBD2. This CDR3 is 18 amino acids long. J was trimmed by 7 bases and V by 0 bases; bases with no gene match: 13. In germline, CDR1 is SGHKS, CDR2 YYEKEE (reference sequence). For the CDR3, the DNA is TGTGCCAGCAGCTTGGCGCCTCTGAGTAGCGGGGGGAGAAATGAGCAGTTCTTC. Protein: CASSLAPLSSGGRNEQFF.

The rearrangement links TRBV9 to TRBJ2-7; no definite D call. The J call may be faulty, since TRBJ2-5 better matches the DNA end. Germline V gene data show CDR1 as SGDLS and CDR2 as YYNGEE. The CDR3 covers 14 residues. CDR3 loop: CASSVGTRRETQYF. In DNA, the CDR3 is TGTGCCAGCAGCGTCGGCACAAGAAGGGAGACCCAGTACTTC.

The chain's CDR3 is CASSYFPPGQKPRDGYTF. The CDR3 DNA is TGTGCCAGCAGTTACTTCCCCCCGGGACAAAAACCCCGGGATGGCTACACCTTC. The genes are TRBV6-2 or TRBV6-3 and TRBJ1-2; tentative D call: TRBD1 (6 bases). Germline values: CDR1 MNHEY, CDR2 SVGEGT. Between the trimmed V and J ends, which lost 1 base and 6 bases, there was a span of 24 bases. The CDR3 spans 18 residues.

The V and J genes are TRBV3-1 and TRBJ1-2, with 12 bases lining up with TRBD1. V lost 4 bases and J lost 7; bases outside the gene matches: 7. The CDR3 has 15 residues. Per the germline V gene, CDR1 is LGHDT and CDR2 is YNNKEL (reference sequence). CDR3 sequence reads: CASSPSRDRGLGYTF. In nucleotides, the CDR3 is TGTGCCAGCAGCCCTAGCCGGGACAGGGGGCTTGGCTACACCTTC.

Only a few counts were recorded for this clonotype. The chain has TRBV30 and TRBJ1-4; D not certain. Germline values: CDR1 GTSNPN, CDR2 SVGIG (reference sequence). The CDR3 runs 13 residues. The V and J ends lost 0 bases and 7 bases respectively, with 9 bases between them. Written as DNA, the CDR3 is TGTGCCTGGAGTGTAGATAGATTTGAAAAACTGTTTTTT. It yields the protein CAWSVDRFEKLFF. Based on the CDR3 plus reference TRBV30 and TRBJ1-4, the full variable domain is SQTIHQWPATLVQPVGSPLSLECTVEGTSNPNLYWYRQAAGRGLQLLFYSVGIGQISSEVPQNLSASRPQDRQFILSSKKLLLSDSGFYLCAWSVDRFEKLFFGSGTQLSVL.

The CDR3 spells CSVGQGARDEKLFF. CDR3 coding DNA: TGCAGCGTGGGACAGGGGGCGCGGGATGAAAAACTGTTTTTT. The rearrangement joins TRBV29-1 to TRBJ1-4; 12 positions match TRBD1. CDR1 is SQVTM and CDR2 is ANQGSEA in the germline V gene. The CDR3 is 14 amino acids. V dropped 6 bases and J dropped 6; count of bases not matched to a gene: 5. Based on the CDR3 plus reference TRBV29-1 and TRBJ1-4, the full variable domain is SAVISQKPSRDICQRGTSLTIQCQVDSQVTMMFWYRQQPGQSLTLIATANQGSEATYESGFVIDKFPISRPNLTFSTLTVSNMSPEDSSIYLCSVGQGARDEKLFFGSGTQLSVL.

The chain joins TRBV29-1 to TRBJ2-5; D is unclear. Trimming pared 7 bases from V and 5 bases from J, leaving 14 bases between. CDR3 length: 12 amino acids. CDR1 SQVTM and CDR2 ANQGSEA come from the germline V gene. The CDR3 bases are TGCAGCGCGGACCTTTTCGGGGAGACCCAGTACTTC. Encoded protein: CSADLFGETQYF. The complete variable domain, with remaining parts taken from reference TRBV29-1 and TRBJ2-5, reads SAVISQKPSRDICQRGTSLTIQCQVDSQVTMMFWYRQQPGQSLTLIATANQGSEATYESGFVIDKFPISRPNLTFSTLTVSNMSPEDSSIYLCSADLFGETQYFGPGTRLLVL.

The V gene is TRBV7-9, the J gene TRBJ2-4, with 9 bases matching TRBD2. Germline CDR1 reads SEHNR; CDR2 reads FQNEAQ (reference sequence). The CDR3 is 19 amino acids. V lost 0 bases and J lost 3; bases outside the gene matches: 12. The CDR3 loop is CASSLAGDEAGGYKNIQYF. CDR3 nucleotides: TGTGCCAGCAGCTTAGCGGGTGACGAGGCGGGGGGGTACAAAAACATTCAGTACTTC.

The gene calls are TRBV5-1 and TRBJ2-7; possibly TRBD1 for D (5 bases). The V end lost 1 base, the J end lost 3 bases, and 11 bases lay between the germline ends. CDR1 SGHRS and CDR2 YFSETQ come from the germline V gene. The CDR3 consists of 14 residues. The CDR3 sequence is CASSLRQLDYEQYF. CDR3 nucleotides: TGCGCCAGCAGCTTGAGACAGCTGGACTACGAGCAGTACTTC.

In DNA, the CDR3 is TGCGCCAGCAGCCAACTGGGGTTAGGCATCACTGAAGCTTTCTTT. Its protein is CASSQLGLGITEAFF. This rearrangement joins TRBV4-3 to TRBJ1-1; D ambiguous. This CDR3 has 15 amino acids. The germline V gene encodes CDR1 LGHNA and CDR2 YSLEER. The ends were cut back, 2 bases at V and 4 bases at J, with 14 bases in the middle.

V gene TRBV12-3 or TRBV12-4 combines with J gene TRBJ2-3; D unclear. The CDR3 is made up of 12 amino acids. V was shortened by 7 bases and J by 0 bases, with 5 bases between the two germline ends. Written as DNA, the CDR3 is TGTGCCAGCACCCTAAGCACAGATACGCAGTATTTT. It yields the protein CASTLSTDTQYF.

V is TRBV7-2 and J is TRBJ2-3, with a possible D match to TRBD2 (7 bases). Trimming shortened V by 6 bases and J by 6 bases, and 19 bases separated the two germline ends. Germline loops: CDR1 SGHTA, CDR2 FQGNSA. The CDR3 length is 15 residues. The CDR3 sequence: CASSLGGGSGDTQYF. The CDR3 bases are TGTGCCAGCAGTCTAGGGGGGGGCTCAGGGGATACGCAGTATTTT.

The chain combines TRBV4-3 with TRBJ2-7, with 8 bases that match TRBD1. Germline loops: CDR1 LGHNA, CDR2 YSLEER. The CDR3 length is 17 residues. V shed 6 bases and J 4 bases; nucleotides not matched to a gene: 17. CDR3 DNA: TGCGCCAGCAGACAACTTCCTGCCGGGACAGGTGGATACGAGCAGTACTTC. Encoded protein: CASRQLPAGTGGYEQYF.

This clonotype was seen only a few times. The J gene is TRBJ2-7, the V gene TRBV20-1; D is uncertain. Per germline, CDR1 DFQATT and CDR2 SNEGSKA (reference sequence). V was pared by 2 bases and J by 3 bases, with 17 bases between. This CDR3 spans 15 amino acids. The DNA of the CDR3 is TGCAGTGCTAGACACTCTTCAACGGGTATCTACGAGCAGTACTTC. Residues: CSARHSSTGIYEQYF.

In the case of this clonotype: Relative to the germline gene, one junction end is altered; a read error may explain this. V gene TRBV5-1 combines with J gene TRBJ1-2; D is possibly TRBD1 (6 bases). Germline CDR1 SGHRS, CDR2 YFSETQ. The CDR3 length is 16 residues. The CDR3 nucleotides read TGCGCCGGCAGCTTGGCCGGGGACATATCGAACTATGGCTACACCTTC. It is translated as CAGSLAGDISNYGYTF.

The J gene is TRBJ2-3, the V gene TRBV10-3; maybe TRBD2 (7 bases). Trimming left V 0 bases short and J 5 bases short, with 18 bases between. CDR3 length: 17 residues. Germline CDR1 is ENHRY and CDR2 is SYGVKD. DNA of the CDR3: TGTGCCATCAGTGAGTCGGGGTCGGGGGGCCGGGGAGATACGCAGTATTTT. Protein sequence: CAISESGSGGRGDTQYF.

This clonotype was found a few times. The chain couples TRBV7-2 to TRBJ1-2; the match to TRBD1 covers 10 bases. The CDR3 totals 15 residues. V lost 5 bases to trimming and J lost 4 bases; unmatched junction nucleotides: 7. Looked up from germline, CDR1 is SGHTA and CDR2 is FQGNSA. CDR3 sequence reads: CASSIRQGAGYGYTF. The CDR3 DNA reads as TGTGCCAGCAGCATCCGACAGGGGGCTGGCTATGGCTACACCTTC.

V usage is TRBV7-9 and J usage is TRBJ2-3; possible D gene TRBD2, 6 bases. V lost 3 bases and J 6 bases, leaving 10 bases between the germline ends. The CDR3 runs to 13 residues. Germline V CDR1 and CDR2: SEHNR, FQNEAQ (reference sequence). CDR3 protein: CASSFKEGDTQYF. In DNA, the CDR3 is TGTGCCAGCAGCTTCAAGGAGGGGGATACGCAGTATTTT.

This clonotype was detected a few times. The chain joins TRBV6-5 to TRBJ1-5, with D possibly matching TRBD1 (6 bases). V lost 8 bases and J 6 bases, leaving 14 bases between the germline ends. CDR3 size: 13 residues. Per the germline V gene, CDR1 is MNHEY and CDR2 is SVGAGI. In DNA form, the CDR3 reads TGTGCCAGCGGGAGGGGAGGGGGTCAGCCCCAGCATTTT. Translated, it gives CASGRGGGQPQHF.